These 32 T cell receptor beta chains share one sample of origin, sequenced in a study of cytomegalovirus exposure and HLA in healthy donors. Primers: 60 Vbeta forward and 13 Jbeta reverse. The protocol was immunoSEQ multiplex PCR, while the TCRdb copy is restricted to in-frame clones and leaves out a portion. Of about 160,000 clones listed, around 83% are singletons. The sequenced material came from PBMCs. These receptor sequences come from a male donor in good health and CMV-seropositive.

This rearrangement joins TRBV5-1 to TRBJ1-1, with no clear D. V lost 6 bases to trimming and J lost 1 base, with 13 bases between them. Germline values: CDR1 SGHRS, CDR2 YFSETQ. There are 14 residues in the CDR3. The CDR3 reads CASMGTEANTEAFF. The CDR3 DNA reads TGCGCCAGCATGGGTACGGAGGCGAACACTGAAGCTTTCTTT.

This clone appeared once. The chain uses TRBV7-9 and TRBJ2-3, with 8 positions matching TRBD2. This CDR3 has 16 amino acids. CDR1 SEHNR and CDR2 FQNEAQ come from the germline V gene (reference sequence). The V segment lost 1 base and the J segment 2 bases; nucleotides outside the gene matches: 5. The CDR3 DNA reads as TGTGCCAGCAGCTTAGTGGCTAGCGGGTTCACAGATACGCAGTATTTT. It translates to CASSLVASGFTDTQYF.

The CDR3 region has the DNA TGTGCCAGCAGGGACAACCGGGACAGCTCTAGGCCGAGCTCCTACGAGCAGTACTTC. It specifies CASRDNRDSSRPSSYEQYF. The chain carries TRBV2 and TRBJ2-7; TRBD1 matches at 7 bases. This CDR3 region has 19 residues. Germline values: CDR1 SNHLY, CDR2 FYNNEI. Trimming took 6 bases from V and 0 from J; bases not matched to a gene: 20. Looking up the rest from reference TRBV2 and TRBJ2-7 gives the full variable domain: EPEVTQTPSHQVTQMGQEVILRCVPISNHLYFYWYRQILGQKVEFLVSFYNNEISEKSEIFDDQFSVERPDGSNFTLKIRSTKLEDSAMYFCASRDNRDSSRPSSYEQYFGPGTRLTVT.

Only a few counts were recorded for this clone. V usage is TRBV10-3 and J usage is TRBJ2-5, with 7 nucleotides matching TRBD2. The CDR3 spans 15 residues. CDR1 and CDR2 (germline): ENHRY, SYGVKD. The J segment lost 4 bases and the V segment lost 5 bases, leaving 10 bases of the junction unmatched. Here the CDR3 reads CAISLGAGVGETQYF. The CDR3 DNA is TGTGCCATCAGTCTCGGGGCGGGAGTAGGAGAGACCCAGTACTTC.

This sequence joins TRBV5-4 and TRBJ1-2, with 9 bases that match TRBD1. The CDR3 spans 15 residues. With 0 bases clipped from V and 7 bases from J, the junction kept 7 bases outside the gene matches. Germline V gene data show CDR1 as SGHNT and CDR2 as YYREEE (reference sequence). This chain's CDR3 is CASSLVADRGGGYTF. The CDR3, as DNA: TGTGCCAGCAGCTTGGTGGCGGACAGGGGAGGTGGCTACACCTTC.

The chain uses TRBV5-1 and TRBJ1-6, with 8 bases aligning to TRBD1. Germline V gene lookup returns CDR1 SGHRS and CDR2 YFSETQ. The CDR3 sequence is 15 residues long. The junction had 7 bases not matched to a gene; V was cut back by 4 bases and J by 7 bases. CDR3 region: CASSPDRVGNSPLHF. CDR3 in DNA: TGCGCCAGCAGCCCGGACAGGGTTGGGAATTCACCCCTCCACTTT.

The V call is TRBV4-3, the J call TRBJ2-2, with TRBD2 matching over 10 bases. Germline V gene lookup returns CDR1 LGHNA and CDR2 YSLEER. CDR3 length: 18 residues. The V segment lost 1 base and the J segment 7 bases; nucleotides outside the gene matches: 12. CDR3 protein: CASSQGTSGTVGGGELFF. CDR3 nucleotides: TGCGCCAGCAGCCAAGGAACTAGCGGGACGGTGGGTGGCGGGGAGCTGTTTTTT.

V gene TRBV6-1 combines with J gene TRBJ2-6; D possibly corresponds to TRBD2 (6 bases). This CDR3 is built from 15 residues. The germline gives CDR1 MNHNS, CDR2 SASEGT. V was shortened by 6 bases and J by 2 bases, with 11 bases between the two germline ends. CDR3 DNA sequence: TGTGCCAGCAGGGACCGCGGGGCTGGGGCCAACGTCCTGACTTTC. Protein sequence: CASRDRGAGANVLTF.

The rearrangement joins TRBV27 to TRBJ2-5, with 7 bases matching TRBD1. CDR1 MNHEY and CDR2 SMNVEV come from the germline V gene (reference sequence). The J segment lost 2 bases and the V segment lost 4 bases, leaving 7 bases of the junction unmatched. The CDR3 runs to 15 residues. CDR3 bases: TGTGCCAGCAGTTACGGGACAGTACCTCAAGAGACCCAGTACTTC. Encoded protein: CASSYGTVPQETQYF.

This chain links TRBV30 with TRBJ2-2; 8 nucleotides align to TRBD1. J lost 4 bases, V lost 0 bases, and 7 bases had no gene match. CDR3 length: 16 residues. Germline V gives CDR1 GTSNPN, CDR2 SVGIG (reference sequence). The DNA of the CDR3 is TGTGCCTGGAGTGTAGGGACAGGAGCTACCACCGGGGAGCTGTTTTTT. This encodes CAWSVGTGATTGELFF.

The chain has TRBV2 and TRBJ2-2; D is unclear. Germline loops: CDR1 SNHLY, CDR2 FYNNEI. The CDR3 is made up of 13 amino acids. V lost 4 bases, J lost 6 bases, and 9 bases lay in between. The CDR3 protein is CASSVEPAGELFF. The CDR3, as DNA: TGTGCCAGCAGTGTTGAGCCGGCCGGGGAGCTGTTTTTT.

The chain couples TRBV11-2 to TRBJ2-5, with 7 bases that match TRBD1. With 3 bases clipped from V and 7 bases from J, the junction kept 5 bases outside the gene matches. The germline V gene has CDR1 SGHAT and CDR2 FQNNGV. The length of the CDR3 is 13 residues. The CDR3 nucleotides are TGTGCCAGCAGCTTGGACAGGAGTAGGACCCAGTACTTC. This gives the protein CASSLDRSRTQYF.

J is TRBJ1-1 and V is TRBV5-4, with TRBD1 identical over 7 bases. V dropped 4 bases and J dropped 2; count of bases not matched to a gene: 8. The CDR3 is made up of 15 amino acids. Germline V gene data show CDR1 as SGHNT and CDR2 as YYREEE (reference sequence). The CDR3 sequence is CASSAGQPANTEAFF. CDR3 DNA: TGTGCCAGCAGCGCGGGACAGCCTGCAAACACTGAAGCTTTCTTT.

This chain connects TRBV7-2 to TRBJ2-3; D remains ambiguous. Germline loops: CDR1 SGHTA, CDR2 FQGNSA. The CDR3 consists of 12 residues. The ends were cut back, 2 bases at V and 14 bases at J, with 14 bases in the middle. CDR3: CASSLKIRWPYF. The CDR3 DNA reads TGTGCCAGCAGCTTAAAAATACGTTGGCCGTATTTT.

V is TRBV5-1 and J is TRBJ2-2; no reliable D call. The CDR3 consists of 13 residues. Germline-derived CDR1 and CDR2 are SGHRS and YFSETQ. V lost 5 bases and J lost 0, with 5 bases in between. The CDR3 region is CASRQTNTGELFF. The CDR3 region has the DNA TGCGCCAGCAGGCAGACGAACACCGGGGAGCTGTTTTTT.

This rearrangement joins TRBV6-1 to TRBJ2-1, with D maybe TRBD1 (7 bases). This CDR3 has 16 amino acids. Germline loops: CDR1 MNHNS, CDR2 SASEGT. V was trimmed by 4 bases and J by 4 bases, leaving 17 bases between them. The DNA of the CDR3 is TGTGCCAGCAGTGGCAGGGGGGTGGTAGGTTACAATGAGCAGTTCTTC. Protein product: CASSGRGVVGYNEQFF.

This clone showed up just once. The CDR3 nucleotides are TGTGCCAGCAGCTTATTCCGACTAGCGAGGATCCTAGATACGCAGTATTTT. This sequence encodes CASSLFRLARILDTQYF. The genes are TRBV11-2 and TRBJ2-3, with TRBD2 matching over 8 bases. The CDR3 is 17 residues long. The ends lost 2 bases at V and 5 bases at J; junction bases unmatched: 12. Germline V lookup: CDR1 SGHAT, CDR2 FQNNGV.

The V and J genes are TRBV18 and TRBJ2-7; TRBD1 aligns across 7 bases. The junction had 5 bases not matched to a gene; V was cut back by 6 bases and J by 3 bases. The CDR3 extends over 13 amino acids. Germline V gene sequence: CDR1 KGHSH, CDR2 LQKENI. In DNA form, the CDR3 reads TGTGCCAGCTCGGAGACAGGGTACTACGAGCAGTACTTC. The encoded protein is CASSETGYYEQYF.

In this sample, this clone turned up once. This chain joins TRBV5-1 and TRBJ2-4; possibly TRBD2 for D (7 bases). The germline V gene has CDR1 SGHRS and CDR2 YFSETQ. The CDR3 length is 15 residues. V was clipped by 3 bases and J by 6 bases, with 16 bases between them. The CDR3 is CASSSLGGAGNIQYF. CDR3 in DNA: TGCGCCAGCAGCTCACTGGGGGGGGCGGGAAACATTCAGTACTTC.

The genes are TRBV5-6 and TRBJ2-1; 7 positions match TRBD1. This CDR3 is 13 amino acids long. V was pared by 5 bases and J by 1 base, with 0 bases of the junction left unmatched. The V gene's germline CDR1 is SGHDT and CDR2 YYEEEE. The CDR3 sequence is CASRTGSYNEQFF. Written as DNA, the CDR3 is TGTGCCAGCAGGACAGGGTCCTACAATGAGCAGTTCTTC.

The rearrangement uses TRBV7-2 and TRBJ2-1; 8 nucleotides line up with TRBD2. The CDR3 is 16 amino acids. Per germline, CDR1 SGHTA and CDR2 FQGNSA. V lost 7 bases to trimming and J lost 0 bases; unmatched junction nucleotides: 8. CDR3 in amino acids: CASNPNSGVSYNEQFF. DNA of the CDR3: TGTGCCAGCAACCCCAATAGCGGGGTCTCCTACAATGAGCAGTTCTTC. Looking up the rest from reference TRBV7-2 and TRBJ2-1 gives the full variable domain: GAGVSQSPSNKVTEKGKDVELRCDPISGHTALYWYRQSLGQGLEFLIYFQGNSAPDKSGLPSDRFSAERTGGSVSTLTIQRTQQEDSAVYLCASNPNSGVSYNEQFFGPGTRLTVL.

This chain joins TRBV18 and TRBJ1-5; 10 bases are a match to TRBD1. Germline assignment: CDR1 KGHSH and CDR2 LQKENI. The CDR3 spans 17 residues. Losses at the gene ends were 1 base for V and 5 bases for J; bases not matched to a gene: 8. DNA for the CDR3: TGTGCCAGCTCACCACTTGGACAGGGGGGAATCCATCAGCCCCAGCATTTT. Its translation: CASSPLGQGGIHQPQHF. Full variable domain (missing parts from reference TRBV18 and TRBJ1-5): NAGVMQNPRHLVRRRGQEARLRCSPMKGHSHVYWYRQLPEEGLKFMVYLQKENIIDESGMPKERFSAEFPKEGPSILRIQQVVRGDSAAYFCASSPLGQGGIHQPQHFGDGTRLSIL.

This chain connects TRBV4-1 to TRBJ1-4; D not resolved. Trimming removed 8 bases from V and 8 bases from J, with 15 bases in between. This CDR3 region has 13 residues. The V gene's germline CDR1 is MGHRA and CDR2 YSYEKL. The CDR3 spells CASGRTRGEKLFF. DNA of the CDR3: TGCGCCAGCGGGAGGACTAGAGGGGAAAAACTGTTTTTT.

To note about this clone: Distinct nucleotide sequences in the sample also encode this CDR3. The J gene is TRBJ2-7, the V gene TRBV4-2, with 11 bases lining up with TRBD2. The ends lost 0 bases at V and 9 bases at J; junction bases unmatched: 13. The CDR3 length is 17 residues. The germline CDR1 and CDR2 sequences are LGHNA and YNFKEQ. CDR3 region: CASSQEAGGLAGGGQYF. The CDR3 region has the DNA TGTGCCAGCAGCCAAGAAGCCGGAGGGCTAGCGGGGGGAGGGCAGTACTTC.

The CDR3 DNA reads TGTGCCACCAGCAGAGGTGGGGGGGGACCGAAAACGAACGACGGAGAGCAGTACTTC. Residues: CATSRGGGGPKTNDGEQYF. The V call is TRBV15, the J call TRBJ2-7, with 7 bases identical to TRBD2. The V gene's germline CDR1 is LNHNV and CDR2 YYDKDF (reference sequence). With V trimmed by 1 base and J by 7 bases, 22 bases remained unmatched. The CDR3 is 19 amino acids.

J is TRBJ1-1 and V is TRBV5-4, with D unresolved. Germline V CDR1 and CDR2: SGHNT, YYREEE (reference sequence). The CDR3 has 15 residues. V was clipped by 0 bases and J by 1 base, with 10 bases between them. CDR3 region: CASSLVGGWNTEAFF. CDR3 nucleotide sequence: TGTGCCAGCAGCTTGGTAGGCGGTTGGAACACTGAAGCTTTCTTT.

This clone appeared a few times. The chain carries TRBV25-1 and TRBJ2-1; D may be TRBD2 (6 bases). This CDR3 has 12 amino acids. The V and J ends lost 5 bases and 9 bases respectively, with 11 bases between them. Germline V gives CDR1 MGHDK, CDR2 SYGVNS. The CDR3 spells CASSKGLSEQFF. CDR3 in DNA: TGTGCCAGCAGTAAGGGACTGAGTGAGCAGTTCTTC.

The V gene is TRBV5-8, the J gene TRBJ2-5; TRBD2 agrees at 10 bases. The CDR3 spans 17 residues. CDR1 and CDR2 (germline): SGHTS, YDEGEE. Unmatched junction bases numbered 10, after V lost 3 bases and J lost 2 bases. The CDR3 spells CASSSPWGTSEQETQYF. The DNA of the CDR3 is TGTGCCAGCAGCTCACCCTGGGGGACTAGCGAACAAGAGACCCAGTACTTC.

The chain uses TRBV7-2 and TRBJ2-2; TRBD2 aligns across 7 bases. The CDR3 spans 17 residues. Germline CDR1 reads SGHTA; CDR2 reads FQGNSA. The trim removed 5 bases at V and 4 bases at J, leaving 13 bases unmatched. CDR3 nucleotides: TGTGCCAGCAGCCAAACAGGTTTACGGGGGGTCACCGGGGAGCTGTTTTTT. It translates to CASSQTGLRGVTGELFF.

The rearrangement uses TRBV9 and TRBJ2-3, with D tentatively TRBD1 (7 bases). V lost 0 bases and J lost 5, with 16 bases in between. Germline V lookup: CDR1 SGDLS, CDR2 YYNGEE. The CDR3 spans 16 residues. The CDR3 nucleotides are TGTGCCAGCAGCGTAGATGGAGGGGGCGCGTTAGATACGCAGTATTTT. It yields the protein CASSVDGGGALDTQYF. Full variable domain (rest looked up from reference TRBV9 and TRBJ2-3): DSGVTQTPKHLITATGQRVTLRCSPRSGDLSVYWYQQSLDQGLQFLIQYYNGEERAKGNILERFSAQQFPDLHSELNLSSLELGDSALYFCASSVDGGGALDTQYFGPGTRLTVL.

This clone has just a few counts. The genes are TRBV4-3 and TRBJ2-7; weak D call: TRBD1 (5 bases). The germline CDR1 and CDR2 sequences are LGHNA and YSLEER. This CDR3 region has 15 residues. The V gene lost 1 base and the J gene lost 0 bases, with 10 bases spanning the gap. As DNA, the CDR3 is TGCGCCAGCAGCCAAGTAGGGGCCGTCTCCTACGAGCAGTACTTC. Protein product: CASSQVGAVSYEQYF.

J is TRBJ1-5 and V is TRBV7-2, with 7 nucleotides matching TRBD1. The V gene end was trimmed by 4 bases and the J gene end by 2 bases; junction bases not matched to a gene: 8. This CDR3 is built from 16 residues. Germline lookup yields CDR1 SGHTA and CDR2 FQGNSA. The CDR3 spells CASSSARQGGNQPQHF. As DNA, the CDR3 is TGTGCCAGCAGCTCAGCCCGACAGGGAGGCAATCAGCCCCAGCATTTT.